One TCR beta chain is described in this entry. V lost 0 bases and J 1 base, leaving 5 bases between the germline ends. Looked up from germline, CDR1 is MNHNS and CDR2 is SASEGT. The CDR3 runs to 14 residues. This record belongs to a study of blood T cell repertoires in COVID-19. Study details: The United States, Italy and Spain provided the acute and convalescent COVID-19 samples.

As originally analysed: Amplification from reference gene primers served as the basis for estimated nucleated cell counts. Libraries were prepared by immunoSEQ multiplex PCR; TCRdb keeps only in-frame clonotypes and omits some of them. The V and J calls and the clone size are those of that table, but D and trimming were determined from the DNA. The sample has about 260,000 clones, 88% seen once; the top ten hold approximately 4.3%. The TCR sequence derives from a man between 60 and 75 years old who had recovered from COVID-19. J is TRBJ2-3 and V is TRBV6-1; possible D gene TRBD1, 5 bases. Material: peripheral blood. The CDR3 reads CASSEAGGTDTQYF. CDR3 in DNA: TGTGCCAGCAGTGAAGCAGGGGGCACAGATACGCAGTATTTT.